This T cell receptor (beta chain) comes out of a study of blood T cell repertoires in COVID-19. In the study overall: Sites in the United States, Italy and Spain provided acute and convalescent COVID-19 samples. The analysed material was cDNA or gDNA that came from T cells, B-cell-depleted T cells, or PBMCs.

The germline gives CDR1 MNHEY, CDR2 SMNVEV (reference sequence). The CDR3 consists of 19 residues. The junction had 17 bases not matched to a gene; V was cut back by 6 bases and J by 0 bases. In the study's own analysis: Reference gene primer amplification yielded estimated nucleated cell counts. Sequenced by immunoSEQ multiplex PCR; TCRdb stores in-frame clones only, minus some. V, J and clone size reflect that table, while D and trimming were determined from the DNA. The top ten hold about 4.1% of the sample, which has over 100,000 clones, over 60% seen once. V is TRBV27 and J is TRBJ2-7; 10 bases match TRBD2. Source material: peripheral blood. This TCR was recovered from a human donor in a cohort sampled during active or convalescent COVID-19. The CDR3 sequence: CASSRTGTSALQSSYEQYF. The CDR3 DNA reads TGTGCCAGCAGCCGCACCGGGACTAGCGCCTTACAAAGCTCCTACGAGCAGTACTTC.